The 21 T cell receptor beta chains reported below all come from one sample, sequenced in a study of patients and donors after allogeneic stem cell transplantation. TCRdb recomputed calls from the RT-PCR reads with MiXCR, one row per CDR3 protein. The data contain over 400,000 distinct CDR3 sequences, roughly 17% of them singletons. Sequenced sample: blood, either unsorted or a sorted T cell fraction (not recorded which). The receptors come from a human donor who was either an allogeneic HSCT recipient or a stem cell or donor lymphocyte infusion donor (not recorded which). It is not recorded whose cells these are; they may come from a transplant donor.

This clonotype was seen more than once but under ten times. V gene TRBV12-3 or TRBV12-4 combines with J gene TRBJ1-1; 7 bases match TRBD1. After removal of 1 base from V and 2 bases from J, the junction contained 7 bases not matched to a gene. CDR3 length equals 16 residues. CDR3 in DNA: TGTGCCAGCAGTTTAGAACAGGGGCGAAGAAACACTGAAGCTTTCTTT. Residues: CASSLEQGRRNTEAFF.

This clonotype was recorded a few times. This chain joins TRBV7-2 and TRBJ2-3, with 12 bases lining up with TRBD2. This CDR3 has 15 amino acids. From germline, CDR1 is SGHTA and CDR2 FQGNSA. V lost 5 bases and J lost 4; bases outside the gene matches: 4. As DNA, the CDR3 is TGTGCCAGCAGCCGGACTAGCGGGGCCGCAGATACGCAGTATTTT. Its protein product is CASSRTSGAADTQYF.

DNA of the CDR3: TGTGCCAGCAGACCCGGACTAGTGGCCTGGGGTGAGCAGTACTTC. Protein: CASRPGLVAWGEQYF. V gene TRBV6-1 combines with J gene TRBJ2-7; 7 positions match TRBD2. CDR3 length: 15 residues. Per germline, CDR1 MNHNS and CDR2 SASEGT. After removal of 6 bases from V and 7 bases from J, the junction contained 15 bases not matched to a gene.

The chain uses TRBV11-2 and TRBJ2-3, with D perhaps being TRBD1 or TRBD2 (5 bases each). Looked up from germline, CDR1 is SGHAT and CDR2 is FQNNGV. The V end was cut by 3 bases, the J end by 4 bases, with 17 bases between. The CDR3 is made up of 16 amino acids. CDR3 nucleotides: TGTGCCAGCAGCTTCGGGGCCAAACCACACCCAGATACGCAGTATTTT. Its protein is CASSFGAKPHPDTQYF.

V usage is TRBV5-5 and J usage is TRBJ1-1, with D perhaps TRBD1 (6 bases). This CDR3 is built from 15 residues. CDR1 SGHKS and CDR2 YYEKEE come from the germline V gene (reference sequence). V was cut by 5 bases and J by 0 bases, with 14 bases left in between. Here the CDR3 reads CASSFTRDMNTEAFF. DNA of the CDR3: TGTGCCAGCAGTTTTACCAGGGACATGAACACTGAAGCTTTCTTT.

This clonotype was counted only a few times. This rearrangement joins TRBV11-2 to TRBJ1-2, with 10 bases aligning to TRBD1. V was clipped by 0 bases and J by 4 bases; unmatched bases: 14. The CDR3 runs to 19 residues. CDR1 SGHAT and CDR2 FQNNGV come from the germline V gene. The CDR3 nucleotides are TGTGCCAGCAGCTTAGATCTTTTGGACAGGGGGTCGGGTCCCTATGGCTACACCTTC. Encoded protein: CASSLDLLDRGSGPYGYTF.

The chain is built from TRBV11-2 and TRBJ1-1; D is uncertain. Germline V gene sequence: CDR1 SGHAT, CDR2 FQNNGV. The CDR3 runs 13 residues. V was shortened by 7 bases and J by 4 bases, with 13 bases between the two germline ends. The CDR3 region has the DNA TGTGCCAGCACACATCCGCGGGGCACTGAAGCTTTCTTT. Amino acids: CASTHPRGTEAFF.

This clonotype has only a few counts. The chain joins TRBV10-3 to TRBJ2-6, with unresolved D. The germline V gene encodes CDR1 ENHRY and CDR2 SYGVKD. This CDR3 spans 14 amino acids. With 2 bases removed from V and 0 bases from J, the gap between germline ends came to 2 bases. CDR3 in DNA: TGTGCCATCAGTGAGACCTCTGGGGCCAACGTCCTGACTTTC. Its translation: CAISETSGANVLTF.

This clonotype has just a few counts. The chain employs TRBV7-9 and TRBJ2-1; 8 positions agree with TRBD1. The CDR3 sequence is 15 residues long. V dropped 5 bases and J dropped 1; count of bases not matched to a gene: 4. CDR1 SEHNR and CDR2 FQNEAQ come from the germline V gene (reference sequence). This CDR3 reads CASSGTGVSYNEQFF. The CDR3 region has the DNA TGTGCCAGCAGCGGGACAGGCGTGTCCTACAATGAGCAGTTCTTC.

V is TRBV3-1 and J is TRBJ1-3; D not certain. V lost 0 bases to trimming and J lost 4 bases, with 16 bases between them. There are 17 residues in the CDR3. Per the germline V gene, CDR1 is LGHDT and CDR2 is YNNKEL (reference sequence). The CDR3 DNA reads TGTGCCAGCAGCCAAGAAGCACTCAGGATACGCGGAAACACCATATATTTT. The encoded protein is CASSQEALRIRGNTIYF.

This clonotype was observed a handful of times. The chain is built from TRBV7-3 and TRBJ2-5; no clear D gene. CDR1 and CDR2 from the germline V gene are SGHTA and FQGTGA. V lost 0 bases and J lost 5, with 13 bases in between. The CDR3 consists of 15 residues. The CDR3 region is CASSLTLSIGETQYF. CDR3 sequence (DNA): TGTGCCAGCAGCTTAACTTTATCGATTGGGGAGACCCAGTACTTC.

This rearrangement joins TRBV5-1 to TRBJ2-1, with TRBD2 matching over 11 bases. Germline V gives CDR1 SGHRS, CDR2 YFSETQ. The CDR3 runs to 16 residues. Trimming at V came to 6 bases and at J to 6 bases, leaving 11 bases not matched to a gene. Written as DNA, the CDR3 is TGCGCCAGCAAAGGGCCCTCCGGGACTAGCGGCAATGAGCAGTTCTTC. Translation: CASKGPSGTSGNEQFF.

This chain links TRBV9 with TRBJ2-2; 7 positions agree with TRBD2. The CDR3 is made up of 16 amino acids. Germline V CDR1 and CDR2: SGDLS, YYNGEE. V lost 0 bases to trimming and J lost 4 bases; unmatched junction nucleotides: 6. The CDR3: CASSVDGGRVTGELFF. In nucleotides, the CDR3 is TGTGCCAGCAGCGTAGACGGGGGGAGAGTCACCGGGGAGCTGTTTTTT.

A few counts support this clonotype. This chain uses TRBV4-1 with TRBJ2-7, with 12 nucleotides matching TRBD1. Germline V CDR1 and CDR2: MGHRA, YSYEKL. The CDR3 runs 17 residues. Trimming cost V 5 bases and J 6 bases; bases outside gene matches: 14. CDR3 in DNA: TGCGCCAGCAGCGGGGGACAGGGGGCCTCAGATCCCCTCGAGCAGTACTTC. It specifies CASSGGQGASDPLEQYF.

This clonotype occurred a few times. The chain joins TRBV6-1 to TRBJ1-1; D call uncertain. The V end lost 6 bases, the J end lost 0 bases, and 14 bases lay between the germline ends. The CDR3 is 15 amino acids. The germline V gene encodes CDR1 MNHNS and CDR2 SASEGT. CDR3 protein: CASSLIGEMNTEAFF. DNA for the CDR3: TGTGCCAGCAGCCTTATCGGGGAAATGAACACTGAAGCTTTCTTT.

This chain uses TRBV4-1 with TRBJ1-1; D gene unclear. The CDR3 covers 15 residues. Looked up from germline, CDR1 is MGHRA and CDR2 is YSYEKL. V dropped 3 bases and J dropped 4 bases, with 15 bases sitting between them. CDR3 nucleotides: TGCGCCAGCAGCCATCCACAGAGGCTGGGCACTGAAGCTTTCTTT. Residues: CASSHPQRLGTEAFF.

The chain joins TRBV5-5 to TRBJ2-7; no firm D call. This CDR3 region has 15 residues. CDR1 and CDR2 from the germline V gene are SGHKS and YYEKEE (reference sequence). V shed 1 base and J shed 0 bases, with 11 bases lying between them. CDR3 sequence (DNA): TGTGCCAGCAGCTTGTGGGTCACCGACTCCTACGAGCAGTACTTC. Amino acids: CASSLWVTDSYEQYF.

This clonotype was seen only a few times. The chain combines TRBV29-1 with TRBJ2-3; D remains unclear. With 4 bases removed from V and 1 base from J, the gap between germline ends came to 12 bases. The germline gives CDR1 SQVTM, CDR2 ANQGSEA. The CDR3 contains 14 residues. In DNA, the CDR3 is TGCAGCGTTGTCCGCAATCCAGGCACAGATACGCAGTATTTT. This sequence encodes CSVVRNPGTDTQYF.

CDR3 coding DNA: TGTGCCAGCAGCGTAGATCTCTTCCCAAACGAGCAGTACTTC. Translated: CASSVDLFPNEQYF. The chain uses TRBV9 and TRBJ2-7; no reliable D call. CDR3 size: 14 residues. Germline CDR1 and CDR2: SGDLS and YYNGEE. Trimming took 0 bases from V and 5 from J, leaving 12 bases between them.

As concerns this clonotype: The junction does not match germline at one end; this may be a read error. This sequence joins TRBV7-9 and TRBJ2-1; a possible D gene is TRBD2 (6 bases). The CDR3 runs 13 residues. Germline V lookup: CDR1 SEHNR, CDR2 FQNEAQ (reference sequence). CDR3 sequence reads: CTSSPGTSNEQFF. Here the CDR3 DNA reads TGTACCAGCAGCCCTGGGACTTCCAATGAGCAGTTCTTC.

This clonotype showed up many times. The chain links TRBV12-3 or TRBV12-4 to TRBJ1-2; no clear D. V was pared by 3 bases and J by 2 bases, with 4 bases between. This CDR3 is built from 12 residues. The CDR3 coding sequence is TGTGCCAGCAGTTTTGAGAACTATGGCTACACCTTC. Protein: CASSFENYGYTF.